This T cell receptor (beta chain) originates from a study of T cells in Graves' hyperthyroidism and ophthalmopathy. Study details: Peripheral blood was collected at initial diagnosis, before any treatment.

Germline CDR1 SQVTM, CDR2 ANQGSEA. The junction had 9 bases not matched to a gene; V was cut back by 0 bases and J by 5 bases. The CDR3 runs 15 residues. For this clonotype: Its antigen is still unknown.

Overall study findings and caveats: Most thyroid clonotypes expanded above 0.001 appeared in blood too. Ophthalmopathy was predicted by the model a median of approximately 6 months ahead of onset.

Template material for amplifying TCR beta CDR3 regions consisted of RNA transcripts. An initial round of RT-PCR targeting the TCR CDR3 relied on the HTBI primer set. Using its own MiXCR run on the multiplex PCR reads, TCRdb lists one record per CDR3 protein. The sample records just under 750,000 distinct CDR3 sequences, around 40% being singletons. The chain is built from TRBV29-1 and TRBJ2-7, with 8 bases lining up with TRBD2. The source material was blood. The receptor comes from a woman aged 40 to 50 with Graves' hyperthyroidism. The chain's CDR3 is CSVEDQRGNKNEQYF. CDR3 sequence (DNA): TGCAGCGTTGAAGATCAGCGGGGGAATAAGAACGAGCAGTACTTC.